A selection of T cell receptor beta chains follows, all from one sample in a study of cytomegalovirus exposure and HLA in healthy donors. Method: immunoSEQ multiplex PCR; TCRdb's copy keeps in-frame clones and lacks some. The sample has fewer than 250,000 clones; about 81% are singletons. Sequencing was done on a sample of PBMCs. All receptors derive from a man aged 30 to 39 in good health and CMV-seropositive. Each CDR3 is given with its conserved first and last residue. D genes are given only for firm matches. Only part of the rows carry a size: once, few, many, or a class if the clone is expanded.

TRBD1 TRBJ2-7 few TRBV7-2 TGTGCCAGCAGCTTAGTGGGGACAGGGGGCGCATACGAGCAGTACTTC CASSLVGTGGAYEQYF
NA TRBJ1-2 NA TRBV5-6 TGTGCCAGCATCCTCCCGGGGTCCCACTATGGCTACACCTTC CASILPGSHYGYTF
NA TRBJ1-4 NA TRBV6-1 TGTGCCAGCAGTAAGACAGGCCCCAGGGATGAAAAACTGTTTTTT CASSKTGPRDEKLFF
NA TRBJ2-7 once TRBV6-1 TGTGCCAGCAGTGCGGTTTCCTACGAGCAGTACTTC CASSAVSYEQYF
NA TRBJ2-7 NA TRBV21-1 TGTGCCAGCAGCAACGGGGGAGCCCACGAGCAGTACTTC CASSNGGAHEQYF
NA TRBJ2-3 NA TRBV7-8 TGTGCCAGCAGCCCCCAGGCGACAGATACGCAGTATTTT CASSPQATDTQYF
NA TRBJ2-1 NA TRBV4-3 TGCGCCAGCAGCCAAGATCCCAGCTCCTACAATGAGCAGTTCTTC CASSQDPSSYNEQFF
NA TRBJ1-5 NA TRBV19 TGTGCCAGTAGTAACAGGGACAGCAATCAGCCCCAGCATTTT CASSNRDSNQPQHF
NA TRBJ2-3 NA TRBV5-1 TGCGCCAGCACCTCCAGGAGCACAGATACGCAGTATTTT CASTSRSTDTQYF
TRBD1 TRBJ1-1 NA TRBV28 TGTGCCAGCAGATCGGGACAGGGGATGAACACTGAAGCTTTCTTT CASRSGQGMNTEAFF
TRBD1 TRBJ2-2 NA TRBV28 TGTGCCAGCAGTTCGGGACAGGGGACCGGGGAGCTGTTTTTT CASSSGQGTGELFF
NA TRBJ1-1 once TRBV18 TGTGCCAGCTCACCGAGCGAGGGTTTTGACACTGAAGCTTTCTTT CASSPSEGFDTEAFF
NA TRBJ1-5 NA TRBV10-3 TGTGCCATCAGTAACAGAGGGATCGATCAGCCCCAGCATTTT CAISNRGIDQPQHF
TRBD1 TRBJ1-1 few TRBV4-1 TGCGCCAGCAGCCAAGGTAGGACAGGGGGGACTGAAGCTTTCTTT CASSQGRTGGTEAFF
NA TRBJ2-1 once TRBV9 TGTGCCAGCAGCGTAGGAGGGGGCTCCTACAATGAGCAGTTCTTC CASSVGGGSYNEQFF
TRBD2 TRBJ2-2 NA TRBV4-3 TGCGCCAGCAGCCCGAGGGGGACTAGCCTCACCGGGGAGCTGTTTTTT CASSPRGTSLTGELFF
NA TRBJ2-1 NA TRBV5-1 TGCGCCAGCAGCGAAGGTACTGACAGTTCCAATGAGCAGTTCTTC CASSEGTDSSNEQFF
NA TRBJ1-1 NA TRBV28 TGTGCCAGCAGTTCAAACACTGAAGCTTTCTTT CASSSNTEAFF
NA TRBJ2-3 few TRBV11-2 TGTGCCAGCAGCTTAGGGGTCGGGAGTTCAGATACGCAGTATTTT CASSLGVGSSDTQYF
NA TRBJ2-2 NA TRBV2 TGTGCCAGCAGTCTACAGGGTGGGAATAGGGCTACCGGGGAGCTGTTTTTT CASSLQGGNRATGELFF
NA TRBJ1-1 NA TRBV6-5 TGTGCCAGCAGTTACACGAGCTACTCTGAAGCTTTCTTT CASSYTSYSEAFF
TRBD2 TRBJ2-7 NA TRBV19 TGTGCCAGTAGTAGTGGACTAGCCGCGGGTAGGGGCTCCTACGAGCAGTACTTC CASSSGLAAGRGSYEQYF
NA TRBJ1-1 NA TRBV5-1 TGCGCCAGCAGCTTGACTTATATGTGGCAGGGTATGAACACTGAAGCTTTCTTT CASSLTYMWQGMNTEAFF
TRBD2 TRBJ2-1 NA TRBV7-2 TGTGCCAGCAGCCCGCCGGGGAGCGGGAGCTACAATGAGCAGTTCTTC CASSPPGSGSYNEQFF
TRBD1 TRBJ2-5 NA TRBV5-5 TGTGCCAGCAGCTTGGGGTGGGGACAGGTCCAAGAGACCCAGTACTTC CASSLGWGQVQETQYF
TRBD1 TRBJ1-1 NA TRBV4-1 TGCGCCAGCAGCCAAGCCCGTCTTAACCGGGACAGGGACACTGAAGCTTTCTTT CASSQARLNRDRDTEAFF
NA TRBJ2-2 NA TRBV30 TGTGCCTGGAGTGTACGTATGGGGGGCACCGGGGAGCTGTTTTTT CAWSVRMGGTGELFF
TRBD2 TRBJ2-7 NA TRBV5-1 TGCGCCAGCCGGCGTAGCGGGAGGGTTAACGAGCAGTACTTC CASRRSGRVNEQYF